This T cell receptor beta chain is drawn from a study of cytomegalovirus exposure and HLA in healthy donors. Study-wide points: The study found most TCR sequences rare, yet found some public TCRs in many donors.

Comments on this clone: The antigen is not known.

Trimming took 0 bases from V and 4 from J, leaving 15 bases between them. This CDR3 has 16 residues. Germline lookup yields CDR1 MGHRA and CDR2 YSYEKL. Generated by immunoSEQ multiplex PCR, the TCRdb table keeps only in-frame clones and is missing some. The table lists about 140,000 clones, about nine tenths of them singletons. The donors belonged to the approximately 130-subject validation cohort, separate from the roughly 720-subject first cohort. What was sequenced was PBMCs. The sequence was obtained from a man aged 18-30 years in good health and CMV-seronegative. The V and J genes are TRBV4-1 and TRBJ1-2; the D gene is possibly TRBD1 (6 bases). The CDR3 here is CASSQEGQGYGYGYTF. The CDR3 coding sequence is TGCGCCAGCAGCCAAGAAGGTCAGGGGTATGGCTATGGCTACACCTTC.